This is a list of T cell receptor beta chains from one sample in a study of T cell repertoires in cytomegalovirus infection. Each CDR3 protein gets one entry after TCRdb re-called the reads with MiXCR. The sample lists fewer than 700,000 distinct CDR3 sequences; 20% to 30% were seen once. The material sequenced was CD8+ T cells from PBMCs. All receptors come from a human donor in good health (CMV status not recorded). Some clones in this sample may be carry-over from other donors' samples. Both conserved end residues are part of each CDR3. D genes are given only for firm matches. Expanded clones get a size class; other rows say once, few or many, or leave the size out.

DNA	CDR3	D	size	V	J
TGCAGCGTAGAACAGGGCGCGCGGTATGGCTACACCTTC	CSVEQGARYGYTF	.	.	TRBV29-1	TRBJ1-2
TGTGCCACCAGTGATTTTCTGCGGGGTCAGATCCACACAGATACGCAGTATTTT	CATSDFLRGQIHTDTQYF	.	few	TRBV24-1	TRBJ2-3
TGTGCCAGCACCCATCCGTGGGTGAGCACAGATACGCAGTATTTT	CASTHPWVSTDTQYF	.	.	TRBV7-9	TRBJ2-3
TGTGCCAGTAGTATGAGGGGGAATGAGCAGTTCTTC	CASSMRGNEQFF	.	many	TRBV19	TRBJ2-1
TGCAGCGTTGATACGGGGAGCTCCTACAATGAGCAGTTCTTC	CSVDTGSSYNEQFF	.	.	TRBV29-1	TRBJ2-1
TGTGCCAGCAGCTTAGCCTATCAGGGGGCGGTTAATGAAAAACTGTTTTTT	CASSLAYQGAVNEKLFF	TRBD1	.	TRBV7-6	TRBJ1-4
TGTGCCAGCAGCTTAGCGTATACAGGGGGTGGCTACACCTTC	CASSLAYTGGGYTF	TRBD1	many	TRBV7-8	TRBJ1-2
TGTGCCAGCAGCATGGACCCCCTCCAGAAAACCTACGAGCAGTACTTC	CASSMDPLQKTYEQYF	.	few	TRBV5-5	TRBJ2-7
TGCGCCAGCAGACCGAACCGGAACACCGGGGAGCTGTTTTTT	CASRPNRNTGELFF	.	many	TRBV23-1	TRBJ2-2
TGCGCCAGCAGCCAAGATCGGGGGGTCTACAATGAGCAGTTCTTC	CASSQDRGVYNEQFF	TRBD2	many	TRBV4-3	TRBJ2-1
TGTGCCAGCAGCTTCTTAACCGGGACAGCACTCAACCAAGAGACCCAGTACTTC	CASSFLTGTALNQETQYF	TRBD1	few	TRBV7-6	TRBJ2-5
TGTGCCAGCAGTTACTCCTTCCGCGATGAGCAGTTCTTC	CASSYSFRDEQFF	.	many	TRBV6-5	TRBJ2-1
TGTGCCAGCAGAGCATCACCGACAACTAATGAAAAACTGTTTTTT	CASRASPTTNEKLFF	.	.	TRBV12-3/TRBV12-4	TRBJ1-4